Sequencing of this T cell receptor beta chain was carried out in a study of blood T cell repertoires in COVID-19 (dated by TCRdb to about 2020). Concerning the study at large: The collaborator samples originated in the United States, Italy and Spain and spanned the acute and convalescent phases of COVID-19. The repertoires were released in a freely available public database intended as a resource for research on the immune response to SARS-CoV-2. Deeply sampled blood TCRbeta repertoires from subjects exposed to, actively infected with, or recovered from COVID-19 were included in the dataset. The samples were drawn from the first 160 participants of the ongoing ImmuneRACE study and from 1,254 subjects provided by 6 global collaborators. A de-identified subject ID, COVID-19 status, age in years and sex were almost always included in the sample metadata. The prospective study material was composed of cDNA or gDNA derived from T cells, B-cell-depleted T cells, or PBMCs. Where available, HLA class I and class II types were obtained from metadata supplied by the sample provider rather than from assay-based typing.

From the cysteine through the phenylalanine, the CDR3 covers 16 amino acids. Left in the record is the CDR3 DNA by itself, 48 bases read in frame from the first base. The germline V gene provides CDR1 SQVTM and CDR2 ANQGSEA. Trimming leaves V shorter by 4 bases and J shorter by 4 bases, with the junction holding 11 bases beyond the gene matches. Overall results and qualifications from the work: Clinical and demographic metadata were provided uncurated, with the amount varying by source and participant.

The collaborating institutions used their own protocols to collect whole blood in K2EDTA tubes. For TCRbeta analysis, collaborators shipped samples in one of three forms: frozen whole blood, isolated PBMCs, or DNA extracted from either of those sample types. As regards this clone: Its antigen is currently not known. Per-base quality was not reported, and no clone a single base away is much larger than it.

The immunoSEQ Assay, a bias-controlled multiplex PCR, was used to amplify TCRbeta CDR3 regions from genomic DNA. As for how the authors treated the data: Within the assay, amplification of reference gene primers was used to estimate how many nucleated cells each sample contained. To quantify the absolute abundance of each unique TCRbeta CDR3 rearrangement, sequence reads were collapsed and filtered. Productive Simpson clonality was computed per sample as the square root of Simpson's diversity index over productive rearrangements. The table was pulled from immuneACCESS by TCRdb, which kept in-frame rearrangements only. Such tables lose some clones; where checked, under half of the loss comes from unresolved V genes, and the rest has no known cause. The DNA gave D and trimming, while V, J and clone size come from that table. For this sample there are 90,000 to 140,000 clones; roughly 80% appear just once. The ten largest clonotypes hold 15% to 20% of the sample.

This receptor chain uses TRBV29-1 and TRBJ2-1; 9 nucleotides in the junction match TRBD1. Specimen: peripheral blood. The sequence was obtained from a woman in her 70s with acute or convalescent COVID-19. The CDR3 has the sequence CSVGPPTGGGYNEQFF. The bases are TGCAGCGTTGGGCCCCCGACAGGGGGGGGGTACAATGAGCAGTTCTTC.